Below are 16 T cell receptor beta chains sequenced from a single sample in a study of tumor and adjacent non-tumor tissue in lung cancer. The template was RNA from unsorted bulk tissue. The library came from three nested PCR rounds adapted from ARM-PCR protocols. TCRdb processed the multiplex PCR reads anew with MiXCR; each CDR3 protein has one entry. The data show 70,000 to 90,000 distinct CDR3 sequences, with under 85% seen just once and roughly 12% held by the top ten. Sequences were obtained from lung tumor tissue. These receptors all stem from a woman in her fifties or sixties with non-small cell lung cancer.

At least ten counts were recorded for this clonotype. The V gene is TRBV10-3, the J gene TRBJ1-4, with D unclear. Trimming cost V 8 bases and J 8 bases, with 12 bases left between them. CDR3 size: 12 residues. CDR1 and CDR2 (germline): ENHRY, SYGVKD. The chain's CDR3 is CAISEDQEKLFF. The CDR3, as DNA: TGTGCCATCTCGGAGGATCAGGAAAAACTGTTTTTT.

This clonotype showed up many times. The CDR3 protein is CASSLVGDTGANVLTF. CDR3 nucleotides: TGCGCCAGCAGCTTGGTAGGGGATACTGGGGCCAACGTCCTGACTTTC. V gene TRBV5-1 combines with J gene TRBJ2-6; tentatively, D is TRBD1 (5 bases). The CDR3 length is 16 residues. V was shortened by 0 bases and J by 2 bases, with 9 bases between the two germline ends. Germline-derived CDR1 and CDR2 are SGHRS and YFSETQ.

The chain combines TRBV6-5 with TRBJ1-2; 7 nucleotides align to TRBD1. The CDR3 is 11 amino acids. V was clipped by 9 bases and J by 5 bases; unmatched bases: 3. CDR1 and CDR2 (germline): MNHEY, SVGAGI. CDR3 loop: CARRDRYGYTF. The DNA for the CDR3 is TGTGCCAGGAGGGACAGATATGGCTACACCTTC.

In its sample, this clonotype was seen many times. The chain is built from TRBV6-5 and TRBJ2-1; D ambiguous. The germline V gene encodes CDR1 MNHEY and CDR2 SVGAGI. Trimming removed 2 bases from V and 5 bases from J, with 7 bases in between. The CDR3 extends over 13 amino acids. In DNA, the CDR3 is TGTGCCAGCAGTTACCGACTCCACAATGAGCAGTTCTTC. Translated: CASSYRLHNEQFF.

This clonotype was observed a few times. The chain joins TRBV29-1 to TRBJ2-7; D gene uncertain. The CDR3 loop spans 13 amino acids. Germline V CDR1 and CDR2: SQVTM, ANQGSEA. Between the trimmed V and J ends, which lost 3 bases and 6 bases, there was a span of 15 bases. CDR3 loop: CSVEGDKSVEQYF. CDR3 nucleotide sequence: TGCAGCGTTGAGGGTGACAAGAGTGTCGAGCAGTACTTC.

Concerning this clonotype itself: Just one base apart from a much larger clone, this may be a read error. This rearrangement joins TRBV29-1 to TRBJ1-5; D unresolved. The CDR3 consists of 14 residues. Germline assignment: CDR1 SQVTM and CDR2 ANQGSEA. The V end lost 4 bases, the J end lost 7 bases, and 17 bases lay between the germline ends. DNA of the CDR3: TGCAGCGTTGCTCCATGGAACGCGGGACAGCCCCAGCATTTT. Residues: CSVAPWNAGQPQHF.

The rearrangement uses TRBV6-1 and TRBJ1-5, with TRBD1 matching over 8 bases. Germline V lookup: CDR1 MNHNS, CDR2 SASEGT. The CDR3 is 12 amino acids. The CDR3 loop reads CVNWDRSQPQHF. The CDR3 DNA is TGTGTCAACTGGGACAGGAGTCAGCCCCAGCATTTT.

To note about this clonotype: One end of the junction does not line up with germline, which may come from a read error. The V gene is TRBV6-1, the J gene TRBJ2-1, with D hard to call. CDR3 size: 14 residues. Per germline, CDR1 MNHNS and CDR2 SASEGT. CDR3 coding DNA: TGTGCCAGCGGTGAACCAGCTAGTTACAATGTGCAGTTCTTC. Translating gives CASGEPASYNVQFF.

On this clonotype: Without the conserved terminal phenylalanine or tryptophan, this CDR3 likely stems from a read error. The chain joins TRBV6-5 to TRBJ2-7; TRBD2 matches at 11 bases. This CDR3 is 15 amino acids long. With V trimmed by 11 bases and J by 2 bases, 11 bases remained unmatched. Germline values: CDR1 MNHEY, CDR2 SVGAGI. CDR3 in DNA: TGTGCCTGCAAAACTAGCGGGGGTGTCACCTACGAGCAGTACTTA. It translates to CACKTSGGVTYEQYL.

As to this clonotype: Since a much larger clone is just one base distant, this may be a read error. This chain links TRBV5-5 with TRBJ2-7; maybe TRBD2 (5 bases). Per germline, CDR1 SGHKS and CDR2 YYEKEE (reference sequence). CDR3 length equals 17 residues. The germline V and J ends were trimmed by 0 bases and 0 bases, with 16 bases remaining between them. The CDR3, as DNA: TGTGCCAGCAGCTTGGCCAACTCGGAACGGGGCTCCTACGAGCAGTACTTC. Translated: CASSLANSERGSYEQYF. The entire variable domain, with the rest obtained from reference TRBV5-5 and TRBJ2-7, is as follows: DAGVTQSPTHLIKTRGQQVTLRCSPISGHKSVSWYQQVLGQGPQFIFQYYEKEERGRGNFPDRFSARQFPNYSSELNVNALLLGDSALYLCASSLANSERGSYEQYFGPGTRLTVT.

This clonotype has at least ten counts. CDR3 in amino acids: CSARAETYEQYF. The CDR3, as DNA: TGCAGTGCTCGAGCGGAGACCTACGAGCAGTACTTC. The V and J genes are TRBV20-1 and TRBJ2-7; maybe TRBD2 (5 bases). V dropped 5 bases and J dropped 2 bases, with 10 bases sitting between them. The CDR3 runs to 12 residues. Germline V gene data show CDR1 as DFQATT and CDR2 as SNEGSKA (reference sequence).

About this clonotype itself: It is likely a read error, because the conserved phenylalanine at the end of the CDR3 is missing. In nucleotides, the CDR3 is TGTGCCATCAGTGGGTCGGAAACAACCTATGGCTACACCCTC. Its protein product is CAISGSETTYGYTL. The rearrangement joins TRBV10-3 to TRBJ1-2; D unclear. The V end lost 4 bases, the J end lost 4 bases, and 13 bases lay between the germline ends. This CDR3 comprises 14 residues. The germline V gene has CDR1 ENHRY and CDR2 SYGVKD.

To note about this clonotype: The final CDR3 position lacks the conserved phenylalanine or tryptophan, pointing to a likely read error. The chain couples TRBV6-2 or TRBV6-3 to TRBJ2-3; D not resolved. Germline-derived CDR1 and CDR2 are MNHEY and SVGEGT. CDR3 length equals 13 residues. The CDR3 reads CAGSYAEPDTQYS. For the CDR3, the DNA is TGTGCCGGCAGTTACGCCGAACCAGATACGCAGTATTCT.

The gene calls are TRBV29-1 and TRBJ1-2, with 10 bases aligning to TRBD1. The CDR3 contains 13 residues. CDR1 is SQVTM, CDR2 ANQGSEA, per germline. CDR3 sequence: CRVERQGAYGYTF. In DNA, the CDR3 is TGCAGGGTCGAACGACAGGGGGCTTATGGCTACACCTTC. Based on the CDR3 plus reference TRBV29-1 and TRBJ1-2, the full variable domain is SAVISQKPSRDICQRGTSLTIQCQVDSQVTMMFWYRQQPGQSLTLIATANQGSEATYESGFVIDKFPISRPNLTFSTLTVSNMSPEDSSIYLCRVERQGAYGYTFGSGTRLTVV.

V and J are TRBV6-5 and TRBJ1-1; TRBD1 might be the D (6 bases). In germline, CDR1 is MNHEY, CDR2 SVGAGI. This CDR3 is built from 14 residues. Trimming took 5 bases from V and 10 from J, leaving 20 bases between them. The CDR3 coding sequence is TGTGCCAGCAGTATCAGGACTGGGGGCTCCTTAGCTTTCTTT. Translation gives CASSIRTGGSLAFF.

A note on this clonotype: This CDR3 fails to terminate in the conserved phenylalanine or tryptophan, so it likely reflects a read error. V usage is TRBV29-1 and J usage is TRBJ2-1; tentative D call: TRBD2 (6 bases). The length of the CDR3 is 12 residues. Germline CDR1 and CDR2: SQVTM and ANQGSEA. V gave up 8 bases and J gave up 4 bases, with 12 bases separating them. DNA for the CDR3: TGCAGCCTTCAGGCGGGGTACAATGAGCAGTTCCTC. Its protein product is CSLQAGYNEQFL.